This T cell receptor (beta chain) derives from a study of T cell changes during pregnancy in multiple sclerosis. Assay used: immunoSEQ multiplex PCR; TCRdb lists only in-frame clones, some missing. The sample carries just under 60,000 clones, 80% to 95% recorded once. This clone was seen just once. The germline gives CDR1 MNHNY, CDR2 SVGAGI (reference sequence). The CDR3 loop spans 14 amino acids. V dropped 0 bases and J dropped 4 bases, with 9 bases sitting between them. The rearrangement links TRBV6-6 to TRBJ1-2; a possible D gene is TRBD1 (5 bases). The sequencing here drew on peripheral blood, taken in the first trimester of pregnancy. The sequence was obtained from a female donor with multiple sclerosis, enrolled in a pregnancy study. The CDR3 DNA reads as TGTGCCAGCAGTTACTCGCCGGGGGGCTATGGCTACACCTTC. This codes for CASSYSPGGYGYTF.